This record concerns one T cell receptor (beta chain) sequence. V lost 5 bases and J 6 bases, leaving 13 bases between the germline ends. The CDR3 loop spans 13 amino acids. Germline CDR1 and CDR2: MNHNS and SASEGT. Primers included in the PCR were 60 Vbeta and 13 Jbeta primers. Here immunoSEQ multiplex PCR was the method, and the copy in TCRdb shows in-frame clones only, minus some. Of about 160,000 clones in the sample, about four fifths were seen once. The record originates from a study of cytomegalovirus exposure and HLA in healthy donors. The clonotype was recovered from a man aged 50-59 years in good health and CMV-seropositive. The chain employs TRBV6-1 and TRBJ1-1, with D maybe TRBD1 (6 bases). Sequencing was done on a sample of PBMCs. CDR3 nucleotides: TGTGCCAGCAGTTCGACTTGGACAGCTGAAGCTTTCTTT. Its translation is CASSSTWTAEAFF.